This passage covers 30 T cell receptor beta chains from one sample sequenced in a study of T cell responses to AZD1222 COVID-19 vaccine. Data came from immunoSEQ multiplex PCR; TCRdb stores just in-frame clones and leaves some out. Counted here are 200,000 or so clones, around 93% occurring once; the ten biggest clones make up approximately 1%. Sample: peripheral blood, taken 28 days after the second AZD1222 dose. The receptors derive from an adult who received the AZD1222 COVID-19 vaccine.

The rearrangement links TRBV5-4 to TRBJ1-1; weak D call: TRBD1 (5 bases). This CDR3 contains 14 residues. Per germline, CDR1 SGHNT and CDR2 YYREEE (reference sequence). V lost 5 bases to trimming and J lost 4 bases, with 15 bases between them. CDR3 in DNA: TGTGCCAGCAGTAGGGACTTTTTAACCACTGAAGCTTTCTTT. This gives the protein CASSRDFLTTEAFF.

The chain uses TRBV29-1 and TRBJ2-3, with D perhaps being TRBD1 or TRBD2 (5 bases each). The CDR3 has 15 amino acids. V gave up 4 bases and J gave up 0 bases, with 14 bases separating them. Germline CDR1 SQVTM, CDR2 ANQGSEA. The CDR3 here is CSVGWGIQSTDTQYF. As DNA, the CDR3 is TGCAGCGTTGGCTGGGGGATCCAAAGCACAGATACGCAGTATTTT.

The genes are TRBV6-5 and TRBJ2-7, with D uncertain. This CDR3 comprises 14 residues. V was shortened by 6 bases and J by 6 bases, with 18 bases between the two germline ends. Germline V gives CDR1 MNHEY, CDR2 SVGAGI. CDR3 loop: CASRSRLNSREQYF. The CDR3 nucleotides read TGTGCCAGCAGGTCCAGGTTAAATTCCCGCGAGCAGTACTTC.

This clone was seen a single time. This chain connects TRBV5-5 to TRBJ2-1; 9 positions agree with TRBD1. The V segment lost 2 bases and the J segment 6 bases; nucleotides outside the gene matches: 3. The germline gives CDR1 SGHKS, CDR2 YYEKEE (reference sequence). The length of the CDR3 is 14 residues. CDR3 nucleotide sequence: TGTGCCAGCAGCTTCCCGGGACAGGGCAATGAGCAGTTCTTC. Its protein product is CASSFPGQGNEQFF.

The V call is TRBV3-1 (or the pseudogene TRBV3-2), the J call TRBJ2-6; D is possibly TRBD1 (6 bases). The V gene's germline CDR1 is LGHDT and CDR2 YNNKEL (reference sequence). V was pared by 4 bases and J by 0 bases, with 22 bases between. This CDR3 is 20 amino acids long. CDR3 loop: CASSPMLESGHYSGANVLTF. CDR3 DNA: TGTGCCAGCAGCCCCATGCTAGAATCGGGACATTACTCTGGGGCCAACGTCCTGACTTTC.

J is TRBJ1-2 and V is TRBV11-2; D unresolved. Trimming shortened V by 3 bases and J by 4 bases, and 9 bases separated the two germline ends. There are 13 residues in the CDR3. Per germline, CDR1 SGHAT and CDR2 FQNNGV. The CDR3 loop is CASSFPSGYGYTF. CDR3 DNA: TGTGCCAGCAGCTTTCCATCGGGCTATGGCTACACCTTC.

This chain links TRBV19 with TRBJ2-3; a possible D gene is TRBD2 (6 bases). Trimming pared 5 bases from V and 6 bases from J, leaving 9 bases between. The CDR3 extends over 12 amino acids. From germline, CDR1 is LNHDA and CDR2 SQIVND (reference sequence). CDR3: CASSAGIDTQYF. As DNA, the CDR3 is TGTGCCAGTAGTGCGGGGATCGATACGCAGTATTTT.

The chain joins TRBV12-3 or TRBV12-4 to TRBJ1-2, with D maybe TRBD1 (6 bases). This CDR3 spans 13 amino acids. Trimming pared 6 bases from V and 8 bases from J, leaving 16 bases between. The CDR3 here is CASSPTGGVGYTF. The CDR3 nucleotides read TGTGCCAGCAGCCCAACGGGGGGCGTAGGCTACACCTTC.

The chain couples TRBV4-1 to TRBJ2-3; 10 bases agree with TRBD1. This CDR3 contains 14 residues. V shed 8 bases and J 3 bases; nucleotides not matched to a gene: 5. Germline CDR1 MGHRA, CDR2 YSYEKL. The CDR3 DNA is TGCGCCAGCGGGCCGGGACAGGGGACAGATACGCAGTATTTT. It is translated as CASGPGQGTDTQYF.

The J gene is TRBJ2-2, the V gene TRBV9; D perhaps matches TRBD2 (6 bases). This CDR3 comprises 16 residues. Germline V gives CDR1 SGDLS, CDR2 YYNGEE. V lost 0 bases and J lost 4, with 13 bases in between. The CDR3 region has the DNA TGTGCCAGCAGCGTAGGTGGCGGGGCGGTCACCGGGGAGCTGTTTTTT. Translation: CASSVGGGAVTGELFF.

The chain joins TRBV6-2 or TRBV6-3 to TRBJ2-2; 11 bases match TRBD2. Germline values: CDR1 MNHEY, CDR2 SVGEGT. CDR3 length equals 18 residues. The J segment lost 3 bases and the V segment lost 2 bases, leaving 8 bases of the junction unmatched. In DNA, the CDR3 is TGTGCCAGCAGTTACGGGCTAGCGGGGGGTCTGGACACCGGGGAGCTGTTTTTT. This gives the protein CASSYGLAGGLDTGELFF.

The gene calls are TRBV6-5 and TRBJ1-4; D is perhaps TRBD1 (5 bases). V lost 7 bases and J 5 bases, leaving 14 bases between the germline ends. CDR1 MNHEY and CDR2 SVGAGI come from the germline V gene. The CDR3 has 14 residues. CDR3 sequence reads: CASNEYRGNEKLFF. The CDR3 DNA follows: TGTGCCAGCAACGAATACCGGGGGAATGAAAAACTGTTTTTT.

The chain employs TRBV7-9 and TRBJ2-7, with TRBD2 as a possible D gene (6 bases). Trimming shortened V by 3 bases and J by 9 bases, and 12 bases separated the two germline ends. Looked up from germline, CDR1 is SEHNR and CDR2 is FQNEAQ (reference sequence). CDR3 length: 12 amino acids. DNA for the CDR3: TGTGCCAGCAGCTTTGGCGGGGATCGGCAGTACTTC. Translation gives CASSFGGDRQYF.

The chain links TRBV2 to TRBJ1-1; TRBD1 is a possible D gene (5 bases). Germline lookup yields CDR1 SNHLY and CDR2 FYNNEI. This CDR3 comprises 15 residues. With 5 bases removed from V and 1 base from J, the gap between germline ends came to 14 bases. As DNA, the CDR3 is TGTGCCAGCAGTCTCAGGGAGCTCGCGAACACTGAAGCTTTCTTT. It is translated as CASSLRELANTEAFF.

The chain combines TRBV5-1 with TRBJ2-5, with D perhaps matching TRBD2 (6 bases). The germline CDR1 and CDR2 sequences are SGHRS and YFSETQ. This CDR3 contains 18 residues. Between the trimmed V and J ends, which lost 0 bases and 1 base, there was a span of 19 bases. This chain's CDR3 is CASSLAGTGTLPQETQYF. CDR3 bases: TGCGCCAGCAGCTTGGCAGGGACTGGTACTCTCCCCCAAGAGACCCAGTACTTC. The whole variable domain, remainder taken from reference TRBV5-1 and TRBJ2-5, is KAGVTQTPRYLIKTRGQQVTLSCSPISGHRSVSWYQQTPGQGLQFLFEYFSETQRNKGNFPGRFSGRQFSNSRSEMNVSTLELGDSALYLCASSLAGTGTLPQETQYFGPGTRLLVL.

The chain carries TRBV2 and TRBJ1-1; tentatively, D is TRBD1 (5 bases). V was pared by 2 bases and J by 0 bases, with 10 bases between. This CDR3 is built from 15 residues. Per the germline V gene, CDR1 is SNHLY and CDR2 is FYNNEI. The CDR3 spells CASSEWAGVNTEAFF. Here the CDR3 DNA reads TGTGCCAGCAGTGAATGGGCGGGGGTGAACACTGAAGCTTTCTTT. Full variable domain (remainder filled in from reference TRBV2 and TRBJ1-1): EPEVTQTPSHQVTQMGQEVILRCVPISNHLYFYWYRQILGQKVEFLVSFYNNEISEKSEIFDDQFSVERPDGSNFTLKIRSTKLEDSAMYFCASSEWAGVNTEAFFGQGTRLTVV.

The chain has TRBV6-5 and TRBJ1-2, with D possibly matching TRBD1 (6 bases). Deletions cut 8 bases from V and 8 bases from J, with 12 bases between. The CDR3 runs 11 residues. The germline V gene has CDR1 MNHEY and CDR2 SVGAGI. The CDR3 sequence is CASGRGQGYTF. The CDR3, as DNA: TGTGCCAGCGGCCGGGGACAAGGCTACACCTTC.

The CDR3 coding sequence is TGTGCCAGCCTAAACCGGGACAGGGGCACTGAAGCTTTCTTT. This codes for CASLNRDRGTEAFF. The chain couples TRBV19 to TRBJ1-1; 10 positions match TRBD1. Per the germline V gene, CDR1 is LNHDA and CDR2 is SQIVND (reference sequence). This CDR3 contains 14 residues. V gave up 9 bases and J gave up 4 bases; unmatched junction bases: 8.

V and J are TRBV7-2 and TRBJ2-7, with TRBD2 matching over 10 bases. V shed 1 base and J 4 bases; nucleotides not matched to a gene: 4. CDR1 and CDR2 (germline): SGHTA, FQGNSA. This CDR3 is built from 15 residues. CDR3 DNA sequence: TGTGCCAGCAGCTTAGTTACTAGCGGGGCGTACGAGCAGTACTTC. It is translated as CASSLVTSGAYEQYF.

The genes are TRBV24-1 and TRBJ1-2, with D possibly being TRBD1 (5 bases). Germline V lookup: CDR1 KGHDR, CDR2 SFDVKD. Trimming left V 7 bases short and J 7 bases short, with 9 bases between. The CDR3 totals 11 residues. CDR3 DNA: TGTGCCACCAGCCAGGGATCTGGCTACACCTTC. It yields the protein CATSQGSGYTF.

The V gene is TRBV2, the J gene TRBJ2-4, with no clear D. CDR1 is SNHLY and CDR2 is FYNNEI in the germline V gene. The CDR3 consists of 15 residues. V gave up 4 bases and J gave up 6 bases, with 16 bases separating them. CDR3 nucleotide sequence: TGTGCCAGCAGTGTGTCGCAGATAAGGACAAACATTCAGTACTTC. Its translation: CASSVSQIRTNIQYF.

As to this clone: The junction departs from germline at one end; a sequencing error may be responsible. The rearrangement joins TRBV20-1 to TRBJ1-1; no clear D gene. This CDR3 is built from 11 residues. Germline V gene data show CDR1 as DFQATT and CDR2 as SNEGSKA (reference sequence). CDR3: CSPRQNTEAFF. CDR3 in DNA: TGCAGTCCTAGACAGAACACTGAAGCTTTCTTT.

This chain uses TRBV6-4 with TRBJ1-2, with D tentatively TRBD1 (6 bases). V gave up 0 bases and J gave up 1 base, with 21 bases separating them. The CDR3 has 19 residues. Germline CDR1 reads MRHNA; CDR2 reads SNTAGT. CDR3 nucleotides: TGTGCCAGCAGTGACTCGCGGGCAAAGAACAGGGCGCTTAACTATGGCTACACCTTC. It encodes CASSDSRAKNRALNYGYTF.

The chain links TRBV7-9 to TRBJ1-4, with TRBD1 identical over 10 bases. There are 16 residues in the CDR3. In germline, CDR1 is SEHNR, CDR2 FQNEAQ (reference sequence). J lost 5 bases, V lost 7 bases, and 10 bases had no gene match. In DNA form, the CDR3 reads TGTGCCAGCATCAAGGGGCCGGGACAGGGGAATGAAAAACTGTTTTTT. Residues: CASIKGPGQGNEKLFF. The variable domain in full, with the rest retrieved from reference TRBV7-9 and TRBJ1-4, is DTGVSQNPRHKITKRGQNVTFRCDPISEHNRLYWYRQTLGQGPEFLTYFQNEAQLEKSRLLSDRFSAERPKGSFSTLEIQRTEQGDSAMYLCASIKGPGQGNEKLFFGSGTQLSVL.

This chain connects TRBV2 to TRBJ2-5; perhaps TRBD1 as D (6 bases). Germline CDR1 SNHLY, CDR2 FYNNEI. Trimming shortened V by 10 bases and J by 1 base, and 13 bases separated the two germline ends. The CDR3 is made up of 13 amino acids. The CDR3 sequence is CATHYRVQETQYF. The CDR3 nucleotides read TGTGCCACTCACTACAGGGTCCAAGAGACCCAGTACTTC.

The chain combines TRBV11-2 with TRBJ2-5; 12 positions match TRBD1. V was pared by 5 bases and J by 2 bases, with 6 bases of the junction left unmatched. Germline lookup yields CDR1 SGHAT and CDR2 FQNNGV. There are 16 residues in the CDR3. The CDR3 here is CASSRGGQGAQETQYF. DNA for the CDR3: TGTGCCAGCAGCCGCGGGGGACAGGGGGCGCAAGAGACCCAGTACTTC.

The chain links TRBV11-2 to TRBJ1-4; D might be TRBD1 (6 bases). Germline V gives CDR1 SGHAT, CDR2 FQNNGV. The V end was cut by 4 bases, the J end by 12 bases, with 24 bases between. The CDR3 spans 16 residues. The CDR3 DNA follows: TGTGCCAGCAGCTCCCGCGGGGCCGGGCTGGGGGGCGAACTGTTTTTT. This codes for CASSSRGAGLGGELFF.

This sequence joins TRBV15 and TRBJ2-4, with a weak D call TRBD1 (6 bases). With 8 bases removed from V and 1 base from J, the gap between germline ends came to 27 bases. Germline V gives CDR1 LNHNV, CDR2 YYDKDF (reference sequence). The CDR3 loop spans 19 amino acids. CDR3 nucleotides: TGTGCCACCGGGGGCTTGCGGGCCTCCCATTCCTGGGCCAAAAACATTCAGTACTTC. This sequence encodes CATGGLRASHSWAKNIQYF.

The V call is TRBV5-1, the J call TRBJ1-2; D remains ambiguous. The CDR3 has 16 amino acids. Trimming shortened V by 0 bases and J by 0 bases, and 12 bases separated the two germline ends. Per the germline V gene, CDR1 is SGHRS and CDR2 is YFSETQ. CDR3 DNA sequence: TGCGCCAGCAGCTTGGTCGAAGTCCCGGCTAACTATGGCTACACCTTC. This encodes CASSLVEVPANYGYTF.

The chain carries TRBV12-3 or TRBV12-4 and TRBJ2-7; D unclear. The CDR3 length is 12 residues. V shed 3 bases and J shed 1 base, with 4 bases lying between them. As DNA, the CDR3 is TGTGCCAGCAGTTTCAGGTCCTACGAGCAGTACTTC. This translates into CASSFRSYEQYF.